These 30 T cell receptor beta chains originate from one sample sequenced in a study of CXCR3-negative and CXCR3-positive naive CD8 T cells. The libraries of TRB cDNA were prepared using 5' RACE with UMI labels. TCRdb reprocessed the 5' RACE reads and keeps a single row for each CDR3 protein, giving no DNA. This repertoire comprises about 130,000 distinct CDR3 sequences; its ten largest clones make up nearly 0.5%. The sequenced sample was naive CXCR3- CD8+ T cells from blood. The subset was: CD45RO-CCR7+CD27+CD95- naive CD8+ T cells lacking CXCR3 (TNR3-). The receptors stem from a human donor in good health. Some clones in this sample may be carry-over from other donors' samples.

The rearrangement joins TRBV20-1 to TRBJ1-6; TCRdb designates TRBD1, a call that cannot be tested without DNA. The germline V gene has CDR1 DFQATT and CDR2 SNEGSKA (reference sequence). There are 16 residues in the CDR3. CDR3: CSARDVGAQRYSPLNF.

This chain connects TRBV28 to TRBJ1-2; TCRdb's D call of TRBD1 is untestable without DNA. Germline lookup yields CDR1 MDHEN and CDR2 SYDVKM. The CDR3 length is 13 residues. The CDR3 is CASSYRDSDGYTF.

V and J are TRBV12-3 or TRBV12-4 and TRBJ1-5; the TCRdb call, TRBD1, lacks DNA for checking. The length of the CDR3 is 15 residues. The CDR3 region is CASSYFQGTGQPQHF.

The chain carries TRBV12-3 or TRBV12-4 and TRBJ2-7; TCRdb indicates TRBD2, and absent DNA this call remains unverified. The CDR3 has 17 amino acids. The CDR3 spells CASSDEVGGPYRYEQYF.

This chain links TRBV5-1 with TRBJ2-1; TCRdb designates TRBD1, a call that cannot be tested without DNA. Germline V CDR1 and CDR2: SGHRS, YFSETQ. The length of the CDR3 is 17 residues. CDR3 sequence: CASSAASGQGAYNEQFF. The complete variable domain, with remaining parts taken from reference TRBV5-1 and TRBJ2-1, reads KAGVTQTPRYLIKTRGQQVTLSCSPISGHRSVSWYQQTPGQGLQFLFEYFSETQRNKGNFPGRFSGRQFSNSRSEMNVSTLELGDSALYLCASSAASGQGAYNEQFFGPGTRLTVL.

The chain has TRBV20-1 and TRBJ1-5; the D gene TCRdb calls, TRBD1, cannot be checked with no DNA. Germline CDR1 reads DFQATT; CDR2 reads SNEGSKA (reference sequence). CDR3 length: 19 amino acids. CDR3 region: CSARAPTGTGPPSNQPQHF.

CDR3 residues: CSVEDLTSGSYEQYF. The chain has TRBV29-1 and TRBJ2-7; TCRdb reports TRBD2, a call that lacks DNA to check it against. The CDR3 is 15 residues long. Germline V gene lookup returns CDR1 SQVTM and CDR2 ANQGSEA.

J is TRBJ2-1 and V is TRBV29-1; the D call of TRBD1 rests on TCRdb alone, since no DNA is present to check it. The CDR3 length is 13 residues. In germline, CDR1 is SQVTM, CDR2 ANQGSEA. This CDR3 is CSVETGFHNEQFF.

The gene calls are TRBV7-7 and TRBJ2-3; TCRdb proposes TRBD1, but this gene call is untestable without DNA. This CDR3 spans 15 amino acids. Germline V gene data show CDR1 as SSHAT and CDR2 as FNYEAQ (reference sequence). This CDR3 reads CASSPEGGRADTQYF.

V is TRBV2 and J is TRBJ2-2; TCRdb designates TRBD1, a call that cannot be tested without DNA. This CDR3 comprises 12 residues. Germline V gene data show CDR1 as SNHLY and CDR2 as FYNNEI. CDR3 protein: CASIEGAGELFF. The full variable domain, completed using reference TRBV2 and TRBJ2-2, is EPEVTQTPSHQVTQMGQEVILRCVPISNHLYFYWYRQILGQKVEFLVSFYNNEISEKSEIFDDQFSVERPDGSNFTLKIRSTKLEDSAMYFCASIEGAGELFFGEGSRLTVL.

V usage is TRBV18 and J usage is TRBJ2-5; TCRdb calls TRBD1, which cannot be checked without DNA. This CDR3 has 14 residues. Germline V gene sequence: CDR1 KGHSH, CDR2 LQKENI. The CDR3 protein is CASSPQGAGETQYF.

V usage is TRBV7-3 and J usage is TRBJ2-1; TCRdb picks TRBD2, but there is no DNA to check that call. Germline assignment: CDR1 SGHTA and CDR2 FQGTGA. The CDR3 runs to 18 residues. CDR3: CASSLRSIAGGPGNEQFF.

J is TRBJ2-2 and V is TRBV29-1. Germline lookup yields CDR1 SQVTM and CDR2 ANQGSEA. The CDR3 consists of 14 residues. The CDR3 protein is CSVEVLDSTGELFF.

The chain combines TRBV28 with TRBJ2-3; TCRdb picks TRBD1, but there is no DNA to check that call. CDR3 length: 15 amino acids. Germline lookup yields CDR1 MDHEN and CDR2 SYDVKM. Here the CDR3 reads CASSLGTGGTDTQYF.

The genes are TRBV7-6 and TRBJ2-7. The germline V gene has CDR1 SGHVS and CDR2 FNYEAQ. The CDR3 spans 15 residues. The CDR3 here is CASSLEGLGSYEQYF.

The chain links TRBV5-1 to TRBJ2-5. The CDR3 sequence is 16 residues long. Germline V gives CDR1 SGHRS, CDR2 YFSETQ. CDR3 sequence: CASSLNGGRYQETQYF.

The CDR3 sequence is CASSFIDSYNEQFF. The genes are TRBV7-2 and TRBJ2-1. This CDR3 region has 14 residues. Germline CDR1 SGHTA, CDR2 FQGNSA. Looking up the rest from reference TRBV7-2 and TRBJ2-1 gives the full variable domain: GAGVSQSPSNKVTEKGKDVELRCDPISGHTALYWYRQSLGQGLEFLIYFQGNSAPDKSGLPSDRFSAERTGGSVSTLTIQRTQQEDSAVYLCASSFIDSYNEQFFGPGTRLTVL.

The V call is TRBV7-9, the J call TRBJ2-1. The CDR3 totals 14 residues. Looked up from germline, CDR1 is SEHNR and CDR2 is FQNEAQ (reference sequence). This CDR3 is CASKATPSYNEQFF.

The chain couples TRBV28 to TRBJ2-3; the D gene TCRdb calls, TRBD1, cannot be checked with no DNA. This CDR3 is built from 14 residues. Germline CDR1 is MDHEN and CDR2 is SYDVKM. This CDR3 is CASRPGTNTDTQYF.

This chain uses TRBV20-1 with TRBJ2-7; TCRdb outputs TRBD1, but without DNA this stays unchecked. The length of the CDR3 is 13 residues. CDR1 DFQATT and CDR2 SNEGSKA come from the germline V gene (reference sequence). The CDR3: CSARGDMDYEQYF.

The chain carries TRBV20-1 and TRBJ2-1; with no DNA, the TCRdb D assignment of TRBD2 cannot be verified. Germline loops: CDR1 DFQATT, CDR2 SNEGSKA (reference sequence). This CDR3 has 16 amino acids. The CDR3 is CSARDRTSGRTYEQFF.

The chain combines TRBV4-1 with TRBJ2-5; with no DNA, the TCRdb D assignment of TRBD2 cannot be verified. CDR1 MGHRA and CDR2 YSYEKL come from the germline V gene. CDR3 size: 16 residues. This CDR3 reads CASSQARGDLQETQYF.

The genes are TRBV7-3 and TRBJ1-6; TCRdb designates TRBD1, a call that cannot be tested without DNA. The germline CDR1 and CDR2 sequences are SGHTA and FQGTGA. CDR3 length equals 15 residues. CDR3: CASSLRAQGGSPLHF.

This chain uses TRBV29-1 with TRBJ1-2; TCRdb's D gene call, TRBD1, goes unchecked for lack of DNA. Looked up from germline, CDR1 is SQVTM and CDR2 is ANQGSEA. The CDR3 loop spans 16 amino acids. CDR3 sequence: CSVEGGQGEILYGYTF.

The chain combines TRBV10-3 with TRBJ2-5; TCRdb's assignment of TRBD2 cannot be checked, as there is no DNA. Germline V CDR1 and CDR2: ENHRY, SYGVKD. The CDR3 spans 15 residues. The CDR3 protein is CAISESRLSQETQYF.

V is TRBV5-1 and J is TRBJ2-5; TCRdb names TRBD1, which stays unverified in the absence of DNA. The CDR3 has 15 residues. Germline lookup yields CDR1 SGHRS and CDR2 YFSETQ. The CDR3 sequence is CASSLETPPQETQYF.

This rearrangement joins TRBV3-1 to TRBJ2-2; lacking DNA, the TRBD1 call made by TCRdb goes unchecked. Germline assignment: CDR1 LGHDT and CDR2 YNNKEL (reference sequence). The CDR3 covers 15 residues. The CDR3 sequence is CASSPVDGGTGELFF.

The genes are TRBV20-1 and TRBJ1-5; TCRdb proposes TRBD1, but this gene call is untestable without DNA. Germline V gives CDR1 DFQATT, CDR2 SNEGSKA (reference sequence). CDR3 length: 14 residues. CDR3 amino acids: CSALGQGDNQPQHF.

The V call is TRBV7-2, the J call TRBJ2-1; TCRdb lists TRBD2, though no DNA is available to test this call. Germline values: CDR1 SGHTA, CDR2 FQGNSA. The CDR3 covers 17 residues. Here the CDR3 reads CASSLAVAGGLDNEQFF.

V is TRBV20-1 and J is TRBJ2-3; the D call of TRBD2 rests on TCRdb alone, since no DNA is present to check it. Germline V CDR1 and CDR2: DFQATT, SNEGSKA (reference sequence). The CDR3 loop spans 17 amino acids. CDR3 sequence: CSARDPRDGSPLNTQYF.